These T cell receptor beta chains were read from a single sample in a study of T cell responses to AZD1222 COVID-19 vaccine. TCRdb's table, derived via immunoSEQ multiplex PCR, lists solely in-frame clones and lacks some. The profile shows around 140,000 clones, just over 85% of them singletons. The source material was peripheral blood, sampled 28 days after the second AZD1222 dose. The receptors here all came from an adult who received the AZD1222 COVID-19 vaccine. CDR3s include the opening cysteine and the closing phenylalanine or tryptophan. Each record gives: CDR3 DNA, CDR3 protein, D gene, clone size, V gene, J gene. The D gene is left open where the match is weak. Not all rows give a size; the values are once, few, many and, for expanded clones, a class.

cdr3_nt: TGTGCCAGCAGTGAAGTGGGCTACAATGAGCAGTTCTTC; cdr3_aa: CASSEVGYNEQFF; d_call: .; clone_size: .; v_call: TRBV2; j_call: TRBJ2-1
cdr3_nt: TGTGCCAGTAGTACTGGGACAGGGAGCTACGAGCAGTACTTC; cdr3_aa: CASSTGTGSYEQYF; d_call: TRBD1; clone_size: .; v_call: TRBV19; j_call: TRBJ2-7
cdr3_nt: TGTGCCAGCTCGACAACGGGTTCGTATGGAGAGACCCAGTACTTC; cdr3_aa: CASSTTGSYGETQYF; d_call: .; clone_size: once; v_call: TRBV18; j_call: TRBJ2-5
cdr3_nt: TGTGCCAGCAGTTACTCCGGCGGTTTGAACACTGAAGCTTTCTTT; cdr3_aa: CASSYSGGLNTEAFF; d_call: .; clone_size: .; v_call: TRBV6-5; j_call: TRBJ1-1
cdr3_nt: TGTGCCAGCACTTTTGGAGGGACCCAGTACTTC; cdr3_aa: CASTFGGTQYF; d_call: .; clone_size: .; v_call: TRBV12-3/TRBV12-4; j_call: TRBJ2-5
cdr3_nt: TGTGCCAGCAGCTTCGGGGCAGGTACACCCCTCCACTTT; cdr3_aa: CASSFGAGTPLHF; d_call: .; clone_size: .; v_call: TRBV7-2; j_call: TRBJ1-6
cdr3_nt: TGTGCCAGCAGTTACTCGAGGCGATCCTACGAGCAGTACTTC; cdr3_aa: CASSYSRRSYEQYF; d_call: .; clone_size: .; v_call: TRBV6-5; j_call: TRBJ2-7
cdr3_nt: TGTGCCAGCAGGGGTTTGGGAACCAGCTTGAACACTGAAGCTTTCTTT; cdr3_aa: CASRGLGTSLNTEAFF; d_call: .; clone_size: .; v_call: TRBV13; j_call: TRBJ1-1
cdr3_nt: TGTGCCAGCCAAGAGGGGGGTACCAAAAACATTCAGTACTTC; cdr3_aa: CASQEGGTKNIQYF; d_call: .; clone_size: .; v_call: TRBV28; j_call: TRBJ2-4
cdr3_nt: TGTGCCAGCAGTTCGACCCAATTGGGCTACACCTTC; cdr3_aa: CASSSTQLGYTF; d_call: .; clone_size: once; v_call: TRBV6-5; j_call: TRBJ1-2
cdr3_nt: TGTGCCAGCAAATTCCCAGGGGGCACCTACAATGAGCAGTTCTTC; cdr3_aa: CASKFPGGTYNEQFF; d_call: TRBD1; clone_size: .; v_call: TRBV28; j_call: TRBJ2-1
cdr3_nt: TGCAGCGTTGAAGATCCTAGACTAGCGGGAGGGGGTGAGCAGTTCTTC; cdr3_aa: CSVEDPRLAGGGEQFF; d_call: TRBD2; clone_size: .; v_call: TRBV29-1; j_call: TRBJ2-1
cdr3_nt: TGTGCCACCCAGTGGGTTCTAGCGGGAGGGGACAATGAGCAGTTCTTC; cdr3_aa: CATQWVLAGGDNEQFF; d_call: TRBD2; clone_size: once; v_call: TRBV24-1; j_call: TRBJ2-1